The 9 T cell receptor beta chains given below trace back to one sample, sequenced in a study of T cells in Graves' hyperthyroidism and ophthalmopathy. The source material, RNA transcripts, was used to amplify TCR beta CDR3 regions. The HTBI primer set was used in a first-round RT-PCR of the TCR CDR3. TCRdb recomputed calls from the multiplex PCR reads with MiXCR, one row per CDR3 protein. The sample has around 350,000 distinct CDR3 sequences; over 15% are singletons. Material: blood. The receptors stem from a woman in her late teens or twenties with Graves' hyperthyroidism.

This clonotype has more than one count but fewer than ten. The chain employs TRBV7-6 and TRBJ2-2; the D gene is possibly TRBD1 (5 bases). This CDR3 has 16 residues. From germline, CDR1 is SGHVS and CDR2 FNYEAQ. Trimming cost V 5 bases and J 2 bases, with 15 bases left between them. CDR3 in DNA: TGTGCCAGCAGCAAAGCACCTGGGGCTAACACCGGGGAGCTGTTTTTT. It specifies CASSKAPGANTGELFF. Using reference TRBV7-6 and TRBJ2-2 for the parts outside the CDR3, the full variable domain is GAGVSQSPRYKVTKRGQDVALRCDPISGHVSLYWYRQALGQGPEFLTYFNYEAQQDKSGLPNDRFSAERPEGSISTLTIQRTEQRDSAMYRCASSKAPGANTGELFFGEGSRLTVL.

This clonotype was seen repeatedly, ten times or more. The V call is TRBV20-1, the J call TRBJ2-5, with D maybe TRBD2 (5 bases). V was cut by 6 bases and J by 1 base, with 18 bases left in between. CDR1 and CDR2 from the germline V gene are DFQATT and SNEGSKA (reference sequence). The CDR3 is made up of 15 amino acids. The DNA of the CDR3 is TGCAGTGCCCCAGACCAGCGGAGCTTCCAAGAGACCCAGTACTTC. It specifies CSAPDQRSFQETQYF.

This clonotype is medium-sized. This chain uses TRBV6-1 with TRBJ2-7, with 7 nucleotides matching TRBD1. The trim removed 1 base at V and 0 bases at J, leaving 3 bases unmatched. The CDR3 is 15 amino acids. Germline V gene lookup returns CDR1 MNHNS and CDR2 SASEGT. The CDR3 loop reads CASSEGAGGSYEQYF. The CDR3, as DNA: TGTGCCAGCAGTGAAGGGGCAGGGGGCTCCTACGAGCAGTACTTC.

The chain is built from TRBV27 and TRBJ1-2, with 8 bases lining up with TRBD1. The CDR3 sequence is 12 residues long. Germline loops: CDR1 MNHEY, CDR2 SMNVEV (reference sequence). CDR3 sequence reads: CATGTGAFGYTF. CDR3 in DNA: TGTGCTACCGGGACAGGAGCATTTGGCTACACCTTC.

This clonotype has a count of ten or more. The genes are TRBV15 and TRBJ2-2, with 8 bases matching TRBD1. The CDR3 contains 13 residues. Germline CDR1 LNHNV, CDR2 YYDKDF (reference sequence). CDR3: CVSGQGVTGELFF. The DNA of the CDR3 is TGTGTCTCAGGACAGGGTGTCACCGGGGAGCTGTTTTTT.

The chain has TRBV5-1 and TRBJ2-5; TRBD1 aligns across 8 bases. Per the germline V gene, CDR1 is SGHRS and CDR2 is YFSETQ. Trimming at V came to 3 bases and at J to 2 bases, leaving 9 bases not matched to a gene. The CDR3 consists of 16 residues. The CDR3 coding sequence is TGCGCCAGCAGCTCCGGCGACAGGGGCACTCAAGAGACCCAGTACTTC. This encodes CASSSGDRGTQETQYF.

This clonotype was detected many times. The chain joins TRBV12-3 or TRBV12-4 to TRBJ1-2, with TRBD1 matching over 7 bases. J gave up 4 bases and V 5 bases, and 4 bases lay outside the gene matches. The CDR3 loop spans 13 amino acids. The CDR3 DNA follows: TGTGCCAGCAGTCCCGGGACAGCCTATGGCTACACCTTC. The encoded protein is CASSPGTAYGYTF.

This clonotype was counted ten times or more. This sequence joins TRBV30 and TRBJ1-5; D is unclear. The V end lost 2 bases, the J end lost 2 bases, and 10 bases lay between the germline ends. The CDR3 consists of 14 residues. Per the germline V gene, CDR1 is GTSNPN and CDR2 is SVGIG (reference sequence). In DNA form, the CDR3 reads TGTGCCTGGAGTCTTCCGGGAGGCAATCAGCCCCAGCATTTT. Its protein product is CAWSLPGGNQPQHF.

This clonotype has at least ten counts. The chain combines TRBV6-1 with TRBJ2-5; TRBD2 agrees at 7 bases. This CDR3 is 15 amino acids long. Losses at the gene ends were 1 base for V and 5 bases for J; bases not matched to a gene: 7. Per germline, CDR1 MNHNS and CDR2 SASEGT. CDR3 amino acids: CASSEDPGRGETQYF. CDR3 bases: TGTGCCAGCAGTGAAGATCCGGGGCGGGGGGAGACCCAGTACTTC.